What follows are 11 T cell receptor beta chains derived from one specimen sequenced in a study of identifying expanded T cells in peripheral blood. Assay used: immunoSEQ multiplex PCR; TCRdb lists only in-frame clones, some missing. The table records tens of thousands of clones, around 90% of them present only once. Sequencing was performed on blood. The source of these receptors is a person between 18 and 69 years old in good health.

The CDR3 nucleotides read TGTGCCAGCAGCTTAGGATCTGGACAGGCCTCCTACGAGCAGTACTTC. This gives the protein CASSLGSGQASYEQYF. The chain is built from TRBV7-9 and TRBJ2-7; TRBD1 matches at 7 bases. The CDR3 is 16 amino acids. The germline gives CDR1 SEHNR, CDR2 FQNEAQ (reference sequence). The V gene end was trimmed by 1 base and the J gene end by 0 bases; junction bases not matched to a gene: 6.

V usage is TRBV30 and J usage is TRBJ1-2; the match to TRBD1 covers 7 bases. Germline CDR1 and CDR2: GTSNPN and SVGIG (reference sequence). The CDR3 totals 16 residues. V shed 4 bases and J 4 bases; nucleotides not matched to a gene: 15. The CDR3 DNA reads TGTGCCTGGACCCCACCTGACAGGGAGGGGGCCTATGGCTACACCTTC. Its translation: CAWTPPDREGAYGYTF.

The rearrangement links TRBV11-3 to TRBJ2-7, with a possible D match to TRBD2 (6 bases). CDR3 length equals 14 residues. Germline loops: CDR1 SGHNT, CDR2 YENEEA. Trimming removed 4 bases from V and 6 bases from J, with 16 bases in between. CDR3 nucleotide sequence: TGTGCCAGCAGCTCAGGTACGGGAGCAGGCGAGCAGTACTTC. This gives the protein CASSSGTGAGEQYF. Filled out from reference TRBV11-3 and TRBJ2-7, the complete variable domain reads EAGVVQSPRYKIIEKKQPVAFWCNPISGHNTLYWYLQNLGQGPELLIRYENEEAVDDSQLPKDRFSAERLKGVDSTLKIQPAELGDSAVYLCASSSGTGAGEQYFGPGTRLTVT.

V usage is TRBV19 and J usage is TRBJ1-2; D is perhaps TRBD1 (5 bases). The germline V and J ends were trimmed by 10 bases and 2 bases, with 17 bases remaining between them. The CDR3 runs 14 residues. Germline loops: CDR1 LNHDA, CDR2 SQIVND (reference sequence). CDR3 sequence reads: CATAPGNYNYGYTF. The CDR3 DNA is TGTGCCACGGCCCCAGGGAATTACAACTATGGCTACACCTTC. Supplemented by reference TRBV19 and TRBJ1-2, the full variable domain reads DGGITQSPKYLFRKEGQNVTLSCEQNLNHDAMYWYRQDPGQGLRLIYYSQIVNDFQKGDIAEGYSVSREKKESFPLTVTSAQKNPTAFYLCATAPGNYNYGYTFGSGTRLTVV.

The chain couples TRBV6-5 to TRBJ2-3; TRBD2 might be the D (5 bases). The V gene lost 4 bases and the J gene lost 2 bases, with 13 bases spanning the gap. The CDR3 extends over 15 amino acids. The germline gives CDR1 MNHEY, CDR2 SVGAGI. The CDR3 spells CASSSARTYTDTQYF. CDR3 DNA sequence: TGTGCCAGCAGTTCAGCCAGGACTTACACAGATACGCAGTATTTT.

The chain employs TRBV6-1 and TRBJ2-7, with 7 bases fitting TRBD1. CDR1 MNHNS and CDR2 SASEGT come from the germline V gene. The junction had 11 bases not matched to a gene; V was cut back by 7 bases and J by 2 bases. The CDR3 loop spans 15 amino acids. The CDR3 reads CASTSGAGTAYEQYF. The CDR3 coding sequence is TGTGCCAGCACCAGTGGGGCCGGGACAGCCTACGAGCAGTACTTC.

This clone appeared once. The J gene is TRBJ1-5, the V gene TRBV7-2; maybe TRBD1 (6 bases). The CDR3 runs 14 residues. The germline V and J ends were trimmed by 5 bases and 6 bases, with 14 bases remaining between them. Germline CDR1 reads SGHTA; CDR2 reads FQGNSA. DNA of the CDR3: TGTGCCAGCAGCCCCCAGGGGATTGCTCAGCCCCAGCATTTT. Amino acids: CASSPQGIAQPQHF.

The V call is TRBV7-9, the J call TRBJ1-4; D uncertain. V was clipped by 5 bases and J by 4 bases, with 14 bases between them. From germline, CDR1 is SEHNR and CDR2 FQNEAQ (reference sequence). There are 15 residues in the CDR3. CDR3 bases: TGTGCCAGCAGCCCCGCCTTGTCCCGTAATGAAAAACTGTTTTTT. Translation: CASSPALSRNEKLFF.

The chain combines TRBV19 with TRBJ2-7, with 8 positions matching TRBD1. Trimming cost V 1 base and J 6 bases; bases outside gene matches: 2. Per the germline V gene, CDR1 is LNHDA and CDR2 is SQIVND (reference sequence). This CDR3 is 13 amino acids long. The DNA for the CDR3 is TGTGCCAGTAGTATAGCTACAGGGGGCGAGCAGTACTTC. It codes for CASSIATGGEQYF.

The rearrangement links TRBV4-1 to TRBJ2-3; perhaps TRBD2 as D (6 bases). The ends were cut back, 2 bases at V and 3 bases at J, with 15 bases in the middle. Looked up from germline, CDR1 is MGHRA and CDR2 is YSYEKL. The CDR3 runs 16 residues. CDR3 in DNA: TGCGCCAGCAGCCAACCGGGGACTCTGGGGACAGATACGCAGTATTTT. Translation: CASSQPGTLGTDTQYF.

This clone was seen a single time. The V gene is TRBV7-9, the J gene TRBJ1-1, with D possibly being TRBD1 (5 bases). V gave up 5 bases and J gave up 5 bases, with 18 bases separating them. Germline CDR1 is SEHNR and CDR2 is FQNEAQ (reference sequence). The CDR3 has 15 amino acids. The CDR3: CASSPRDPILTEAFF. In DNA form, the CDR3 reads TGTGCCAGCAGCCCCCGGGACCCCATCCTGACTGAAGCTTTCTTT.